A selection of T cell receptor beta chains follows, all from one sample in a study of T cells after yellow fever vaccination. TCRdb itself ran the 5' RACE reads through MiXCR, one entry per CDR3 protein. Of roughly 310,000 distinct CDR3 sequences in the sample, around 4% are singletons; the top ten hold 23%. The specimen was PBMCs, collected on the day of the yellow fever booster vaccination. The receptors shown here come from a man younger than 35 who received the YFV17D yellow fever vaccine. CDR3s include the opening cysteine and the closing phenylalanine or tryptophan. Each record gives: clone size, V gene, J gene, D gene, CDR3 protein, CDR3 DNA. A D gene is named only where the DNA matches it firmly. Only some rows state a clone size, as once, few, many or a class for expanded clones.

abundance: few; v_gene: TRBV29-1; j_gene: TRBJ2-7; d_gene: TRBD1; CDR3aa: CSGRQGAYEQYF; CDR3nt: TGCAGCGGCCGACAGGGGGCCTACGAGCAGTACTTC
abundance: few; v_gene: TRBV4-3; j_gene: TRBJ2-1; d_gene: -; CDR3aa: CASSPQGLLGNEQFF; CDR3nt: TGCGCCAGCAGCCCCCAGGGGCTCTTGGGCAATGAGCAGTTCTTC
abundance: -; v_gene: TRBV28; j_gene: TRBJ1-1; d_gene: -; CDR3aa: CASVWNTEAFF; CDR3nt: TGTGCCAGCGTATGGAACACTGAAGCTTTCTTT
abundance: few; v_gene: TRBV5-4; j_gene: TRBJ2-1; d_gene: -; CDR3aa: CASSLSGFGGRLDF; CDR3nt: TGTGCCAGCAGCTTGTCCGGTTTCGGGGGCCGGTTGGACTTC
abundance: few; v_gene: TRBV5-1; j_gene: TRBJ2-6; d_gene: -; CDR3aa: CASTPRGSGANVLTF; CDR3nt: TGCGCCAGCACCCCCCGGGGCTCTGGGGCCAACGTCCTGACTTTC
abundance: many; v_gene: TRBV20-1; j_gene: TRBJ2-2; d_gene: -; CDR3aa: CSATHGVGKLFF; CDR3nt: TGCAGTGCTACGCATGGGGTGGGGAAGCTGTTTTTT
abundance: few; v_gene: TRBV12-3/TRBV12-4; j_gene: TRBJ2-4; d_gene: -; CDR3aa: CASTRDSSKNIQYF; CDR3nt: TGTGCCAGCACTCGAGACAGTTCCAAAAACATTCAGTACTTC
abundance: few; v_gene: TRBV19; j_gene: TRBJ2-1; d_gene: -; CDR3aa: CASSTSGRHVVDEQFF; CDR3nt: TGTGCCAGTAGTACCTCGGGACGCCATGTGGTCGATGAGCAGTTCTTC
abundance: many; v_gene: TRBV5-1; j_gene: TRBJ2-2; d_gene: -; CDR3aa: CASNVRSDTGELFF; CDR3nt: TGCGCCAGCAACGTAAGGTCGGACACCGGGGAGCTGTTTTTT
abundance: few; v_gene: TRBV5-1; j_gene: TRBJ2-5; d_gene: -; CDR3aa: CASTRGPTDKTQYF; CDR3nt: TGCGCCAGCACGAGGGGCCCCACGGACAAGACCCAGTACTTC
abundance: few; v_gene: TRBV29-1; j_gene: TRBJ1-5; d_gene: -; CDR3aa: CSVLTALNQPQHF; CDR3nt: TGCAGCGTGCTGACAGCCCTCAATCAGCCCCAGCATTTT
abundance: -; v_gene: TRBV28; j_gene: TRBJ1-3; d_gene: -; CDR3aa: CASSSVRLGNTIYF; CDR3nt: TGTGCCAGCAGTTCTGTCAGGCTCGGAAACACCATATATTTT
abundance: few; v_gene: TRBV20-1; j_gene: TRBJ2-1; d_gene: TRBD2; CDR3aa: CSARRPGTTAYNEQFF; CDR3nt: TGCAGTGCTAGACGTCCCGGGACTACCGCCTACAATGAGCAGTTCTTC
abundance: few; v_gene: TRBV30; j_gene: TRBJ2-2; d_gene: -; CDR3aa: CAWGPGTSTTFFSGELFF; CDR3nt: TGTGCCTGGGGTCCAGGGACCTCTACAACGTTTTTTTCCGGGGAGCTGTTTTTT
abundance: -; v_gene: TRBV20-1; j_gene: TRBJ2-5; d_gene: -; CDR3aa: CSASAAFQETQYF; CDR3nt: TGCAGTGCTAGTGCCGCGTTCCAAGAGACCCAGTACTTC
abundance: many; v_gene: TRBV5-1; j_gene: TRBJ2-7; d_gene: -; CDR3aa: CASSSQGGRQAHYEQYF; CDR3nt: TGCGCCAGCAGTTCCCAGGGAGGTCGTCAGGCGCACTACGAGCAGTACTTC
abundance: many; v_gene: TRBV12-3/TRBV12-4; j_gene: TRBJ2-7; d_gene: -; CDR3aa: CASSLGSEEFSEQYF; CDR3nt: TGTGCCAGCAGTTTGGGATCGGAGGAGTTCAGCGAGCAGTACTTC
abundance: -; v_gene: TRBV6-5; j_gene: TRBJ2-7; d_gene: -; CDR3aa: CASRRTVIPYEQYF; CDR3nt: TGTGCCAGCAGACGGACAGTTATTCCCTACGAGCAGTACTTC
abundance: many; v_gene: TRBV9; j_gene: TRBJ2-1; d_gene: TRBD2; CDR3aa: CASNSGGPYNEQFF; CDR3nt: TGTGCCAGCAACTCGGGGGGGCCTTACAATGAGCAGTTCTTC
abundance: -; v_gene: TRBV5-5; j_gene: TRBJ2-1; d_gene: TRBD2; CDR3aa: CASSLRLAGETEQFF; CDR3nt: TGTGCCAGCAGCCTCAGACTAGCGGGGGAGACTGAGCAGTTCTTC
abundance: many; v_gene: TRBV4-3; j_gene: TRBJ1-1; d_gene: -; CDR3aa: CASSQSSLNTEAFF; CDR3nt: TGCGCCAGCAGCCAATCTAGCTTGAACACTGAAGCTTTCTTT
abundance: -; v_gene: TRBV7-9; j_gene: TRBJ2-5; d_gene: -; CDR3aa: CASSLRQYQETQYF; CDR3nt: TGTGCCAGCAGCCTGCGCCAGTACCAAGAGACCCAGTACTTC
abundance: few; v_gene: TRBV27; j_gene: TRBJ1-1; d_gene: -; CDR3aa: CASSTYRDTEAFF; CDR3nt: TGTGCCAGCAGTACGTACAGGGACACTGAAGCTTTCTTT
abundance: many; v_gene: TRBV27; j_gene: TRBJ2-7; d_gene: -; CDR3aa: CASSGASSYEQYF; CDR3nt: TGTGCCAGCAGTGGGGCGAGCTCCTACGAGCAGTACTTC
abundance: many; v_gene: TRBV6-6; j_gene: TRBJ2-2; d_gene: -; CDR3aa: CASSYPDIGELFF; CDR3nt: TGTGCCAGCAGTTATCCCGACATCGGGGAGCTGTTTTTT
abundance: -; v_gene: TRBV4-1; j_gene: TRBJ2-7; d_gene: -; CDR3aa: CASSQEQGYEQYF; CDR3nt: TGCGCCAGCAGCCAAGAGCAGGGCTACGAGCAGTACTTC
abundance: -; v_gene: TRBV6-2/TRBV6-3; j_gene: TRBJ1-2; d_gene: TRBD1; CDR3aa: CASRTGQIYGYTF; CDR3nt: TGTGCCAGCAGAACGGGACAGATCTATGGCTACACCTTC